A single sample is the source of the 5 T cell receptor beta chains below, sequenced in a study of blood T cell repertoires in COVID-19 (dated by TCRdb to the early 2020s). Library construction relied on the immunoSEQ multiplex PCR assay. Sourced from immuneACCESS, this table was stored by TCRdb with only in-frame sequences that have V and J called. A share of the clones is absent; for the studies checked, an unresolved V gene accounts for under half, and the remainder has no known explanation. The sample table holds roughly 200,000 clones, of which over 70% were seen once. The leading ten clones occupy around 25% of the sample. The sample was peripheral blood. The source is a man between 40 and 49 years old with acute or convalescent COVID-19.

The CDR3 spells CASSGDSYGYTF. CDR3 in DNA: TGTGCCAGCAGTGGGGACAGCTATGGCTACACCTTC. The chain is built from TRBV27 and TRBJ1-2, with 7 bases lining up with TRBD1. Trimming cost V 5 bases and J 4 bases; bases outside gene matches: 1. CDR1 is MNHEY and CDR2 is SMNVEV in the germline V gene (reference sequence). The CDR3 totals 12 residues.

The chain combines TRBV19 with TRBJ1-5, with TRBD1 matching over 11 bases. Germline lookup yields CDR1 LNHDA and CDR2 SQIVND (reference sequence). Trimming cost V 7 bases and J 0 bases; bases outside gene matches: 11. CDR3 length equals 18 residues. In DNA, the CDR3 is TGTGCCAGTATTCCGGGACAGGGGGAGTCCTATAGCAATCAGCCCCAGCATTTT. Its translation: CASIPGQGESYSNQPQHF.

The chain has TRBV7-2 and TRBJ1-3; D call uncertain. V was pared by 1 base and J by 0 bases, with 13 bases between. The CDR3 consists of 17 residues. Germline assignment: CDR1 SGHTA and CDR2 FQGNSA. The CDR3 sequence: CASSLEIGQYSGNTIYF. The CDR3 bases are TGTGCCAGCAGCTTAGAAATTGGCCAGTACTCTGGAAACACCATATATTTT. Complete variable domain (other parts from reference TRBV7-2 and TRBJ1-3): GAGVSQSPSNKVTEKGKDVELRCDPISGHTALYWYRQSLGQGLEFLIYFQGNSAPDKSGLPSDRFSAERTGGSVSTLTIQRTQQEDSAVYLCASSLEIGQYSGNTIYFGEGSWLTVV.

The rearrangement links TRBV6-2 or TRBV6-3 to TRBJ1-2; tentative D call: TRBD1 (5 bases). Germline CDR1 and CDR2: MNHEY and SVGEGT. The CDR3 contains 12 residues. V was cut by 5 bases and J by 4 bases, with 8 bases left in between. CDR3 bases: TGTGCCAGCAGTCGACAGTTCTATGGCTACACCTTC. This translates into CASSRQFYGYTF.

The rearrangement links TRBV10-2 to TRBJ2-1; D might be TRBD1 (6 bases). CDR3 length: 16 amino acids. Germline-derived CDR1 and CDR2 are WSHSY and SAAADI. The V and J ends lost 3 bases and 6 bases respectively, with 18 bases between them. The CDR3: CASSDTKGTLSNEQFF. CDR3 nucleotide sequence: TGCGCCAGCAGTGACACCAAGGGGACACTCTCCAATGAGCAGTTCTTC.